The source of this TCR beta chain is a study of T cell changes during pregnancy in multiple sclerosis. Germline V gives CDR1 LNHDA, CDR2 SQIVND (reference sequence). The CDR3 has 16 residues. Trimming removed 5 bases at V and 4 bases at J, with 17 bases between. The repertoire was sequenced with immunoSEQ multiplex PCR; TCRdb's copy has only in-frame clones and lacks some. The table has about 41,000 clones, 85% to 95% seen once. The receptor's source is a female donor with multiple sclerosis, enrolled in a pregnancy study. Sample: CD8+ T cells from peripheral blood mononuclear cells, taken in the third trimester of pregnancy. V is TRBV19 and J is TRBJ2-2; perhaps TRBD2 as D (5 bases). For the CDR3, the DNA is TGTGCCAGTAGTTTCCAACCGGGAATCGCCACCGGGGAGCTGTTTTTT. Its protein product is CASSFQPGIATGELFF.